This T cell receptor beta chain was obtained from a study of shared T cell receptors in the human thymus. Germline CDR1 SEHNR, CDR2 FQNEAQ (reference sequence). The CDR3 is 16 amino acids. The germline V and J ends were trimmed by 5 bases and 3 bases, with 20 bases remaining between them. Here immunoSEQ multiplex PCR was the method, and the copy in TCRdb shows in-frame clones only, minus some. Of roughly 700,000 clones in the sample, around 87% were seen once. The same sample was also used in a study of human thymus T cells. That paper states: Healthy Finnish infants having corrective surgery for congenital heart defects served as donors. Gene usage (both V and J) appeared biased in thymic and blood repertoires. In unrelated individuals, thymic repertoires overlapped highly, according to related research.

The receptor's source is a boy in the first two years of life with a congenital heart defect. Sequencing was carried out using thymocytes. The J gene is TRBJ2-7, the V gene TRBV7-9; TRBD2 is a possible D gene (6 bases). The CDR3 bases are TGTGCCAGCAGCCACCCCACCGGGACTGGTTTCTACGAGCAGTACTTC. Translating gives CASSHPTGTGFYEQYF.